This T cell receptor beta chain emerged from a study of blood T cell repertoires in COVID-19. Study-level information: The origin of the acute and convalescent COVID-19 samples was the United States, Italy and Spain. PBMCs, B-cell-depleted T cells, or T cells provided the cDNA or gDNA that made up the material.

Authors' analysis steps: Reference gene primer amplification in the assay estimated nucleated cell counts. Measured with immunoSEQ multiplex PCR; TCRdb has only the in-frame clones, and not every one. The V and J calls and the clone size are those of that table, but D and trimming were determined from the DNA. The sample contains 60,000 to 85,000 clones, roughly nine tenths of which appear only once. The V gene lost 0 bases and the J gene lost 6 bases, with 18 bases spanning the gap. CDR1 is LNHNV and CDR2 is YYDKDF in the germline V gene (reference sequence). The CDR3 has 17 residues. This clonotype was sampled from a woman aged 45-59 years with active COVID-19. Sequenced sample: peripheral blood. This chain connects TRBV15 to TRBJ1-5, with a possible D match to TRBD1 (5 bases). CDR3 coding DNA: TGTGCCACCAGCAGAGATCTTGTAACAGGAAGGAGTCAGCCCCAGCATTTT. Residues: CATSRDLVTGRSQPQHF.